The 15 T cell receptor beta chains listed next were all sequenced from one sample in a study of vaccination and CD4 T cells after COVID-19. CD4+ T cells that had been cultured provided DNA sequenced with the Oncomine TCR Beta short-read assay. One entry per CDR3 protein results from TCRdb running MiXCR on the PCR reads. This sample has about 18,000 distinct CDR3 sequences, with roughly 43% found just once. Treatment indicated: roughly ten-day PBMC culture with coronavirus spike peptide pools or control peptides (ViraFEST assay). The antigens for these receptors are not known. Sequenced material: CD4+ T cells from blood, cultured in vitro, taken before SARS-CoV-2 vaccination. Receptors originate from a human donor who had recovered from COVID-19.

This clonotype occurred a few times. This chain joins TRBV6-5 and TRBJ1-2; D is unresolved. There are 15 residues in the CDR3. Germline V lookup: CDR1 MNHEY, CDR2 SVGAGI. Deletions cut 0 bases from V and 4 bases from J, with 12 bases between. CDR3 region: CASSYSAQNLYGYTF. In nucleotides, the CDR3 is TGTGCCAGCAGTTACTCCGCGCAGAACCTCTATGGCTACACCTTC.

In its sample, this clonotype was seen once. CDR3 loop: CASSAQTSGTSYTDTQYF. In DNA, the CDR3 is TGTGCCAGCAGTGCACAAACTAGCGGGACCTCTTACACAGATACGCAGTATTTT. The chain links TRBV6-2 or TRBV6-3 to TRBJ2-3; 10 nucleotides agree with TRBD2. V lost 5 bases to trimming and J lost 2 bases; unmatched junction nucleotides: 13. Germline V CDR1 and CDR2: MNHEY, SVGEGT. The CDR3 contains 18 residues.

This rearrangement joins TRBV28 to TRBJ2-2; 12 bases match TRBD2. The CDR3 covers 14 residues. Germline trimming cut 6 bases from V and 9 bases from J; bases unmatched to any gene: 5. Germline CDR1 MDHEN, CDR2 SYDVKM. The CDR3 reads CASRVLAGGRELFF. In DNA, the CDR3 is TGTGCCAGCAGGGTACTAGCGGGGGGCCGGGAGCTGTTTTTT. Using reference TRBV28 and TRBJ2-2 for the parts outside the CDR3, the full variable domain is DVKVTQSSRYLVKRTGEKVFLECVQDMDHENMFWYRQDPGLGLRLIYFSYDVKMKEKGDIPEGYSVSREKKERFSLILESASTNQTSMYLCASRVLAGGRELFFGEGSRLTVL.

This clonotype was seen a few times. V is TRBV11-3 and J is TRBJ2-7; D possibly corresponds to TRBD1 (6 bases). With 6 bases removed from V and 3 bases from J, the gap between germline ends came to 9 bases. The length of the CDR3 is 12 residues. Germline V gene data show CDR1 as SGHNT and CDR2 as YENEEA. The CDR3: CASRLQGYEQYF. For the CDR3, the DNA is TGTGCCAGCAGGTTACAGGGCTACGAGCAGTACTTC.

The chain joins TRBV19 to TRBJ2-6, with 8 bases identical to TRBD1. Germline V gene sequence: CDR1 LNHDA, CDR2 SQIVND (reference sequence). The ends lost 6 bases at V and 0 bases at J; junction bases unmatched: 10. The CDR3 has 18 residues. CDR3: CASRGWDRRLSGANVLTF. DNA for the CDR3: TGTGCCAGTAGAGGGTGGGACAGGAGACTCTCTGGGGCCAACGTCCTGACTTTC.

The chain has TRBV6-2 or TRBV6-3 and TRBJ1-1, with 8 bases lining up with TRBD1. The CDR3 contains 14 residues. J lost 11 bases, V lost 7 bases, and 15 bases had no gene match. CDR1 is MNHEY, CDR2 SVGEGT, per germline. In DNA, the CDR3 is TGTGCCAGCATCCAGGACAGGGCGGGTAGCGTCGCTTTCTTT. Protein product: CASIQDRAGSVAFF.

The CDR3 nucleotides read TGTGCCAGCAGTTACGGGCAGAACACTGAAGCTTTCTTT. Protein product: CASSYGQNTEAFF. The chain carries TRBV6-5 and TRBJ1-1, with D uncertain. This CDR3 is 13 amino acids long. CDR1 is MNHEY and CDR2 is SVGAGI in the germline V gene. The V end lost 2 bases, the J end lost 1 base, and 5 bases lay between the germline ends.

The chain recombines TRBV6-9 with TRBJ2-7, with D unresolved. V was cut by 6 bases and J by 6 bases, with 18 bases left in between. CDR1 is MNHGY, CDR2 SVAAGI, per germline. CDR3 length: 14 amino acids. The CDR3 DNA follows: TGTGCCAGCAGCCTACACGGGTTGGTCTCCGAGCAGTACTTC. Its protein is CASSLHGLVSEQYF.

This clonotype was recorded a few times. V usage is TRBV20-1 and J usage is TRBJ1-2; 7 bases map to TRBD1. J was trimmed by 2 bases and V by 3 bases; bases with no gene match: 9. Germline V gene sequence: CDR1 DFQATT, CDR2 SNEGSKA (reference sequence). The CDR3 runs 15 residues. The CDR3, as DNA: TGCAGTGCTAGGGACTACAGGGGATGGAACTATGGCTACACCTTC. It encodes CSARDYRGWNYGYTF.

A single count supports this clonotype. The V call is TRBV30, the J call TRBJ1-5, with 8 bases fitting TRBD1. The germline V gene encodes CDR1 GTSNPN and CDR2 SVGIG (reference sequence). This CDR3 is built from 15 residues. With V trimmed by 2 bases and J by 0 bases, 3 bases remained unmatched. The CDR3 DNA sequence: TGTGCCTGGAGTAGGACAGGGAATAGCAATCAGCCCCAGCATTTT. It codes for CAWSRTGNSNQPQHF.

J is TRBJ2-5 and V is TRBV6-2 or TRBV6-3, with TRBD2 matching over 16 bases. The length of the CDR3 is 21 residues. The germline V gene has CDR1 MNHEY and CDR2 SVGEGT. J lost 9 bases, V lost 6 bases, and 25 bases had no gene match. CDR3 bases: TGTGCCAGCAGCTCTGGGACTAGCGGGGGGGCCAGCTGGGTGAGGCTATTGTCCCAGTACTTC. It is translated as CASSSGTSGGASWVRLLSQYF.

The chain uses TRBV20-1 and TRBJ1-5, with TRBD1 as a possible D gene (6 bases). CDR1 is DFQATT, CDR2 SNEGSKA, per germline (reference sequence). This CDR3 region has 14 residues. V lost 4 bases and J lost 3, with 13 bases in between. CDR3 coding DNA: TGCAGTGCTAAAGGGGGTCTTATCAATCAGCCCCAGCATTTT. Translation: CSAKGGLINQPQHF.

The genes are TRBV2 and TRBJ2-7, with D possibly matching TRBD1 (7 bases). CDR1 and CDR2 (germline): SNHLY, FYNNEI. The CDR3 totals 12 residues. With 8 bases removed from V and 5 bases from J, the gap between germline ends came to 13 bases. The CDR3 region is CASRAGGNEQYF. The DNA for the CDR3 is TGTGCCAGCCGGGCAGGGGGGAACGAGCAGTACTTC.

This clonotype is deemed medium-sized. The chain carries TRBV20-1 and TRBJ2-4; D perhaps matches TRBD1 (5 bases). From germline, CDR1 is DFQATT and CDR2 SNEGSKA (reference sequence). V shed 2 bases and J shed 8 bases, with 10 bases lying between them. This CDR3 is 12 amino acids long. In nucleotides, the CDR3 is TGCAGTGCTAGACAGGGTGGGGACATTCAGTACTTC. The encoded protein is CSARQGGDIQYF.

The rearrangement joins TRBV7-6 to TRBJ2-1, with 9 bases identical to TRBD1. The CDR3 is 14 amino acids. With V trimmed by 7 bases and J by 8 bases, 9 bases remained unmatched. Germline assignment: CDR1 SGHVS and CDR2 FNYEAQ. In DNA form, the CDR3 reads TGTGCCAGCACTCTGGGACAGGGAATGGATGAGCAGTTCTTC. Protein: CASTLGQGMDEQFF.